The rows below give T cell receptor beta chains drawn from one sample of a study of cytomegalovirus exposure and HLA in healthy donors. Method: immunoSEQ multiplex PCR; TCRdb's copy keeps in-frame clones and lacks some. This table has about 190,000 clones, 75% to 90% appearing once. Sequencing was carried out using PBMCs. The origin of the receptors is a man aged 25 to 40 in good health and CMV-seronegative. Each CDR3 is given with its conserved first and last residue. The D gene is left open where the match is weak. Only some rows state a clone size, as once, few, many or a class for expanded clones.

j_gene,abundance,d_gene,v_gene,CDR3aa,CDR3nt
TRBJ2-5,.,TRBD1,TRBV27,CASSPRDRQETQYF,TGTGCCAGCAGTCCACGGGACAGGCAAGAGACCCAGTACTTC
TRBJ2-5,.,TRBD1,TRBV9,CASSVGTGPQETQYF,TGTGCCAGCAGCGTCGGGACAGGGCCCCAGGAGACCCAGTACTTC
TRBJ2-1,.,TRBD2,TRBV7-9,CASSARGGRFGEQFF,TGTGCCAGCAGCGCGCGGGGGGGCCGCTTCGGTGAGCAGTTCTTC
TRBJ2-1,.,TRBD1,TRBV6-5,CASSRGTGEPFF,TGTGCCAGCAGTAGGGGGACAGGGGAACCGTTCTTC
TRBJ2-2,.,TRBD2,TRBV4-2,CASSQGTSGGAGTGELFF,TGTGCCAGCAGCCAGGGGACTAGCGGGGGGGCCGGCACCGGGGAGCTGTTTTTT
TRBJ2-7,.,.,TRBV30,CAWSGAGTYEQYF,TGTGCCTGGAGTGGTGCAGGAACCTACGAGCAGTACTTC
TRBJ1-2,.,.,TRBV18,CASSPRGERNYGYTF,TGTGCCAGCTCACCACGCGGGGAGAGGAACTATGGCTACACCTTC
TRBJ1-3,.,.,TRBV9,CASSAIPLASGNTIYF,TGTGCCAGCAGCGCCATCCCCTTGGCTTCTGGAAACACCATATATTTT
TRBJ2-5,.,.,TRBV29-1,CSVDRVETQYF,TGCAGCGTTGACAGGGTTGAGACCCAGTACTTC
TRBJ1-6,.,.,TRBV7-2,CASSLARGPLHF,TGTGCCAGCAGCCTAGCCCGAGGGCCCCTCCACTTT
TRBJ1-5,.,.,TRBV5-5,CASSLDDRRRNQPQHF,TGTGCCAGCAGCTTGGACGACAGGCGACGAAATCAGCCCCAGCATTTT
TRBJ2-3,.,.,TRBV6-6,CASAGGDTQYF,TGTGCCAGCGCAGGCGGGGATACGCAGTATTTT
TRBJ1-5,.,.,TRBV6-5,CASSRSSDQPQHF,TGTGCCAGCAGCCGAAGTTCGGATCAGCCCCAGCATTTT
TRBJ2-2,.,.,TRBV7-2,CASSLLPGELFF,TGTGCCAGCAGCTTACTCCCCGGGGAGCTGTTTTTT
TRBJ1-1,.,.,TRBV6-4,CASSEGGKNTEAFF,TGTGCCAGCAGTGAGGGAGGGAAAAACACTGAAGCTTTCTTT
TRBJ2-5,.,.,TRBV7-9,CASSSTTLGTGDDGWTQYF,TGTGCCAGCAGCTCAACGACGCTGGGGACGGGGGACGACGGGTGGACCCAGTACTTC
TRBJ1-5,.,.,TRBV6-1,CASTLTRVDQPQHF,TGTGCCAGCACCTTGACCCGGGTCGACCAGCCCCAGCATTTT
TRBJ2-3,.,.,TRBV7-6,CASSSNGQMGQYF,TGTGCCAGCAGCTCAAACGGACAGATGGGGCAGTATTTT
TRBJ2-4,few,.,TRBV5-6,CASSLVWAKSAKNSQYF,TGTGCCAGCAGCTTGGTATGGGCAAAGTCAGCTAAAAACAGTCAGTACTTC
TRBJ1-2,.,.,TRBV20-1,CSARTVSGYTF,TGCAGTGCTAGGACAGTTAGTGGCTACACCTTC
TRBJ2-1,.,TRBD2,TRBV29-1,CSVRREGFEQFF,TGCAGCGTCCGAAGGGAGGGTTTTGAGCAGTTCTTC
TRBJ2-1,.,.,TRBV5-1,CASSLAAGSYNEQFF,TGCGCCAGCAGCTTGGCCGCGGGGTCCTACAATGAGCAGTTCTTC
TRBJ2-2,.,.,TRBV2,CASSEDSLYNTGELFF,TGTGCCAGCAGTGAGGACAGCCTTTACAACACCGGGGAGCTGTTTTTT
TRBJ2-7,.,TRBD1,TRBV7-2,CASSRQQGVRAYEQYF,TGTGCCAGCAGCCGTCAACAGGGGGTAAGAGCCTACGAGCAGTACTTC
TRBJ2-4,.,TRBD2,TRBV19,CASRRSGDGAKNIQYF,TGTGCCAGTAGGAGAAGCGGGGACGGGGCCAAAAACATTCAGTACTTC
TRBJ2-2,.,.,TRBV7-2,CASSLGLNTGELFF,TGTGCCAGCAGCTTAGGGCTGAACACCGGGGAGCTGTTTTTT
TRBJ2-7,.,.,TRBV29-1,CSGLTPSSYEQYF,TGCAGCGGGCTCACCCCTAGCTCCTACGAGCAGTACTTC
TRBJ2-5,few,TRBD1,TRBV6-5,CASSERTGPIETQYF,TGTGCCAGCAGCGAGAGGACAGGGCCCATAGAGACCCAGTACTTC
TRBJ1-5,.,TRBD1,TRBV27,CASSPQYKNTGAGQPQHF,TGTGCCAGCAGTCCTCAATATAAGAATACAGGGGCCGGTCAGCCCCAGCATTTT
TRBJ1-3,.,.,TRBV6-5,CASSSTASSGNTIYF,TGTGCCAGCAGTTCCACAGCCTCCTCTGGAAACACCATATATTTT
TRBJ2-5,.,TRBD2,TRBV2,CASRELANQETQYF,TGTGCCAGCAGAGAACTAGCGAACCAAGAGACCCAGTACTTC
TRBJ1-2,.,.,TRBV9,CASSRDSYGYTF,TGTGCCAGCAGCCGAGACAGTTATGGCTACACCTTC
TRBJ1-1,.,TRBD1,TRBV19,CASKGTGGTNTEAFF,TGTGCCAGTAAGGGGACAGGGGGCACGAACACTGAAGCTTTCTTT
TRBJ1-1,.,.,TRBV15,CATSTGGEHDTEAFF,TGTGCCACCAGCACCGGGGGAGAACACGACACTGAAGCTTTCTTT
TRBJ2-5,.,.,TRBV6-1,CASSELKGRETQYF,TGTGCCAGCAGTGAATTAAAGGGGCGGGAGACCCAGTACTTC
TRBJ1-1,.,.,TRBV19,CASRFGGNTEAFF,TGTGCCAGTAGATTCGGGGGAAACACTGAAGCTTTCTTT
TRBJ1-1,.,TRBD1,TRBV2,CASRAPTGVDTEAFF,TGTGCCAGCAGAGCCCCGACAGGGGTGGACACTGAAGCTTTCTTT
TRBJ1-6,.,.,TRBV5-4,CASSLVPGSSYNSPLHF,TGTGCCAGCAGCTTGGTTCCGGGGAGCTCCTATAATTCACCCCTCCACTTT
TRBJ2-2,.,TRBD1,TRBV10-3,CAISEYSGTGDTGELFF,TGTGCCATCAGTGAGTACTCCGGGACAGGGGACACCGGGGAGCTGTTTTTT
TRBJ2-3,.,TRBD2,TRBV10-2,CASRLGLAGSTDTQYF,TGCGCCAGCCGCTTGGGACTAGCGGGAAGCACAGATACGCAGTATTTT
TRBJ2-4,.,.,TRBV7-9,CASSSFEQGAKNIQYF,TGTGCCAGCAGCTCCTTCGAGCAGGGGGCCAAAAACATTCAGTACTTC
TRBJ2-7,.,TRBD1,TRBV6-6,CASSARDRALYEQYF,TGTGCCAGCAGTGCCCGGGACAGGGCTCTTTACGAGCAGTACTTC
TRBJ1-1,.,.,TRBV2,CASKEEMNTEAFF,TGTGCCAGCAAGGAGGAGATGAACACTGAAGCTTTCTTT
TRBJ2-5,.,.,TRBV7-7,CASSFQEGLETQYF,TGTGCTAGCAGCTTCCAGGAGGGGCTGGAGACCCAGTACTTC
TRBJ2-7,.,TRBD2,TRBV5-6,CASSLVAGGPYEQYF,TGTGCCAGCAGCTTGGTAGCGGGGGGGCCCTACGAGCAGTACTTC
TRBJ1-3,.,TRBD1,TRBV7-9,CSSSFAGQGRGNTIYF,TGTTCCAGCAGCTTTGCTGGACAGGGCCGAGGAAACACCATATATTTT
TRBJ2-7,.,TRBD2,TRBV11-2,CASSGGGAGGPSYEQYF,TGTGCCAGCAGCGGCGGGGGAGCGGGGGGGCCGTCCTACGAGCAGTACTTC
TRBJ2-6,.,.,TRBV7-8,CASSTPVNSGANVLTF,TGTGCCAGCAGCACTCCCGTAAACTCTGGGGCCAACGTCCTGACTTTC
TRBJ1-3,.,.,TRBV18,CASSDDRFFGNTIYF,TGTGCCAGCTCGGACGACAGGTTCTTTGGAAACACCATATATTTT
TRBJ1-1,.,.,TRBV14,CASSQDFGRGFAFF,TGTGCCAGCAGCCAAGATTTTGGGAGGGGGTTTGCTTTCTTT